The entry below describes one T cell receptor (beta chain). The PCR ran on 60 Vbeta and 13 Jbeta primers. TCRdb's copy holds only in-frame clones and misses some; the assay was immunoSEQ multiplex PCR. The repertoire holds about 64,000 clones, with 55% to 65% as singletons. The data were taken from a study of cytomegalovirus exposure and HLA in healthy donors. The junction had 3 bases not matched to a gene; V was cut back by 4 bases and J by 1 base. The length of the CDR3 is 15 residues. Germline V CDR1 and CDR2: SGHDT, YYEEEE. What was sequenced was PBMCs. This TCR derives from a woman aged 50 to 60 in good health and CMV-seronegative. The chain recombines TRBV5-6 with TRBJ2-5, with TRBD2 matching over 11 bases. CDR3 bases: TGTGCCAGCAGCCACGGGACTAGCGGCCAAGAGACCCAGTACTTC. It yields the protein CASSHGTSGQETQYF.